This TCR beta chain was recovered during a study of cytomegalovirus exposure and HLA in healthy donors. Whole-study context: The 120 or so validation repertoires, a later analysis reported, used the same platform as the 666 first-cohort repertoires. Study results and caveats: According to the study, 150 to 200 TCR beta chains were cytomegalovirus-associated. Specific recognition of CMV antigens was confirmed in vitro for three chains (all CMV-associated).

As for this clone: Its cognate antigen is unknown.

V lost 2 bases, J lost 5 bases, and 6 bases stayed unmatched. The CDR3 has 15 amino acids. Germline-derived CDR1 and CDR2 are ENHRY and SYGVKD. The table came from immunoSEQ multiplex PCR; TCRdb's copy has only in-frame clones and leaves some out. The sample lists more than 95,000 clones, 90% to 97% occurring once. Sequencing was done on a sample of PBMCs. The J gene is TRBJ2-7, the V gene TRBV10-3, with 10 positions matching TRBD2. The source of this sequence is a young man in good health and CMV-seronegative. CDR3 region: CAISEGKLAGNEQYF. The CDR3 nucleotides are TGTGCCATCAGTGAGGGCAAACTAGCGGGAAACGAGCAGTACTTC.